This paragraph covers one T cell receptor (beta chain) sequence. These data are taken from a study of blood T cell repertoires in COVID-19. Study information: Sites in the United States, Italy and Spain provided acute and convalescent COVID-19 samples. PBMCs, B-cell-depleted T cells, or T cells provided the cDNA or gDNA that made up the material.

Patients at the Seattle site were enrolled during active infection and followed longitudinally. There are 14 residues in the CDR3. Trimming shortened V by 10 bases and J by 0 bases, and 13 bases separated the two germline ends. The germline V gene encodes CDR1 LNHDA and CDR2 SQIVND (reference sequence). The table came from immunoSEQ multiplex PCR; TCRdb's copy has only in-frame clones and leaves some out. Altogether around 49,000 clones are present, over 90% being singletons, with the ten largest covering about 1%. The chain is built from TRBV19 and TRBJ1-5; weak D call: TRBD1 (5 bases). The sequencing sample was made of peripheral blood. The TCR was taken from a man aged 55 to 70 with COVID-19, enrolled during active disease. In DNA, the CDR3 is TGTGCCACAAGGCGGACACATAGCAATCAGCCCCAGCATTTT. It translates to CATRRTHSNQPQHF.